Below are 25 T cell receptor beta chains sequenced from a single sample in a study of cytomegalovirus exposure and HLA in healthy donors. Vbeta (60) and Jbeta (13) primers were used in the PCR. TCRdb's copy holds only in-frame clones and misses some; the assay was immunoSEQ multiplex PCR. The profile covers around 100,000 clones, with less than 80% appearing a single time and 4.1% taken by the ten largest. Sequenced input: PBMCs. These receptors were obtained from a middle-aged man in good health and CMV-seronegative.

The CDR3 here is CSVVAGGGETQYF. The CDR3 DNA reads TGCAGCGTTGTAGCGGGGGGAGGAGAGACCCAGTACTTC. The V gene is TRBV29-1, the J gene TRBJ2-5; TRBD2 matches at 10 bases. CDR3 size: 13 residues. Germline V gives CDR1 SQVTM, CDR2 ANQGSEA. V was pared by 4 bases and J by 4 bases, with 3 bases of the junction left unmatched.

On this clone itself: Other DNA sequences in the same sample also yield this CDR3. The rearrangement links TRBV28 to TRBJ1-6; maybe TRBD1 (5 bases). This CDR3 has 17 residues. Trimming took 4 bases from V and 1 from J, leaving 14 bases between them. CDR1 MDHEN and CDR2 SYDVKM come from the germline V gene. This CDR3 is CASSSLKGRSYNSPLHF. DNA for the CDR3: TGTGCCAGCAGTTCCTTAAAGGGGCGGTCCTATAATTCACCCCTCCACTTT. The full variable domain, its missing parts supplied by reference TRBV28 and TRBJ1-6, is DVKVTQSSRYLVKRTGEKVFLECVQDMDHENMFWYRQDPGLGLRLIYFSYDVKMKEKGDIPEGYSVSREKKERFSLILESASTNQTSMYLCASSSLKGRSYNSPLHFGNGTRLTVT.

The chain joins TRBV19 to TRBJ2-7; 11 bases are a match to TRBD1. Germline trimming cut 5 bases from V and 0 bases from J; bases unmatched to any gene: 12. CDR3 length: 18 amino acids. Germline CDR1 reads LNHDA; CDR2 reads SQIVND (reference sequence). For the CDR3, the DNA is TGTGCCAGTAGTCTTTCCCTTTTCGGACAGGGGGCCTCCTACGAGCAGTACTTC. The encoded protein is CASSLSLFGQGASYEQYF.

The rearrangement links TRBV12-5 to TRBJ2-3; possibly TRBD2 for D (5 bases). The V gene lost 5 bases and the J gene lost 2 bases, with 14 bases spanning the gap. Germline assignment: CDR1 LGHNT and CDR2 FRNRAP. The CDR3 is 15 residues long. The CDR3 loop reads CASGQVSGFTDTQYF. CDR3 DNA sequence: TGTGCTAGTGGTCAAGTCAGCGGTTTCACAGATACGCAGTATTTT.

The V and J genes are TRBV19 and TRBJ1-1; D is perhaps TRBD1 (6 bases). V was shortened by 3 bases and J by 4 bases, with 9 bases between the two germline ends. CDR1 and CDR2 from the germline V gene are LNHDA and SQIVND (reference sequence). The length of the CDR3 is 13 residues. CDR3 protein: CASSMGQSTEAFF. For the CDR3, the DNA is TGTGCCAGTAGTATGGGACAAAGCACTGAAGCTTTCTTT.

With respect to this clone: Mismatch with germline at one junction end may stem from a read error. The same CDR3 can be traced to other DNA sequences in this sample. The chain joins TRBV11-2 to TRBJ1-6; D not certain. This CDR3 spans 15 amino acids. Germline values: CDR1 SGHAT, CDR2 FQNNGV. The DNA for the CDR3 is TGTGCCAGCAGCTTAGGCGGCTCCTATAATTCCCCCCTCCACTTT. Translated, it gives CASSLGGSYNSPLHF. Combining the CDR3 with reference TRBV11-2 and TRBJ1-6 gives the whole variable domain EAGVAQSPRYKIIEKRQSVAFWCNPISGHATLYWYQQILGQGPKLLIQFQNNGVVDDSQLPKDRFSAERLKGVDSTLKIQPAKLEDSAVYLCASSLGGSYNSPLHFGNGTRLTVT.

The chain employs TRBV7-8 and TRBJ2-3; 12 positions match TRBD2. Germline lookup yields CDR1 SGHVS and CDR2 FQNEAQ. This CDR3 spans 18 amino acids. Germline trimming cut 5 bases from V and 2 bases from J; bases unmatched to any gene: 11. Here the CDR3 reads CASSPSFTSGGNTDTQYF. The CDR3 region has the DNA TGTGCCAGCAGCCCTTCATTTACTAGCGGGGGGAACACAGATACGCAGTATTTT.

This clone was recorded a few times. J is TRBJ2-7 and V is TRBV7-9, with 11 bases that match TRBD2. CDR3 length: 15 amino acids. Germline V lookup: CDR1 SEHNR, CDR2 FQNEAQ (reference sequence). Germline trimming cut 1 base from V and 6 bases from J; bases unmatched to any gene: 5. The CDR3 here is CASSLGIAGGTEQYF. The CDR3 DNA reads as TGTGCCAGCAGCTTAGGTATAGCGGGGGGGACCGAGCAGTACTTC.

In this sample, this clone turned up a few times. The V gene is TRBV7-3, the J gene TRBJ2-1, with 9 nucleotides matching TRBD1. The CDR3 is 13 amino acids. J lost 6 bases, V lost 3 bases, and 0 bases had no gene match. In germline, CDR1 is SGHTA, CDR2 FQGTGA. The CDR3 spells CASSLTGGNEQFF. The CDR3 DNA reads TGTGCCAGCAGCTTGACAGGGGGCAATGAGCAGTTCTTC.

The gene calls are TRBV5-1 and TRBJ2-5; unclear D gene. CDR1 and CDR2 (germline): SGHRS, YFSETQ. V lost 1 base to trimming and J lost 1 base, with 8 bases between them. The CDR3 runs 14 residues. The CDR3 loop is CASSLTVTQETQYF. CDR3 DNA: TGCGCCAGCAGCTTGACAGTGACCCAAGAGACCCAGTACTTC.

The V gene is TRBV19, the J gene TRBJ2-5; TRBD2 aligns across 8 bases. Germline assignment: CDR1 LNHDA and CDR2 SQIVND (reference sequence). V lost 3 bases, J lost 7 bases, and 10 bases stayed unmatched. CDR3 length: 15 residues. Here the CDR3 reads CASSIGLAGLGTQYF. In DNA, the CDR3 is TGTGCCAGTAGTATTGGGCTAGCGGGCCTGGGGACCCAGTACTTC.

This chain uses TRBV27 with TRBJ2-7; the match to TRBD1 covers 8 bases. Germline CDR1 and CDR2: MNHEY and SMNVEV (reference sequence). This CDR3 is built from 15 residues. The trim removed 6 bases at V and 2 bases at J, leaving 9 bases unmatched. CDR3 DNA: TGTGCCAGCAGAACCGGGCAGGGGGCCCCCTACGAGCAGTACTTC. Translating gives CASRTGQGAPYEQYF.

The chain has TRBV28 and TRBJ2-7; possible D gene TRBD1, 6 bases. Trimming pared 6 bases from V and 6 bases from J, leaving 15 bases between. The CDR3 sequence is 13 residues long. The germline CDR1 and CDR2 sequences are MDHEN and SYDVKM. CDR3 residues: CASRVRGGGEQYV. The CDR3, as DNA: TGTGCCAGCAGGGTCAGGGGTGGCGGCGAGCAGTACGTC.

The chain employs TRBV6-5 and TRBJ2-1; 7 nucleotides align to TRBD2. V shed 2 bases and J 0 bases; nucleotides not matched to a gene: 4. This CDR3 region has 16 residues. The V gene's germline CDR1 is MNHEY and CDR2 SVGAGI. The CDR3 DNA is TGTGCCAGCAGTTACGTCGGGGGGAACTCCTACAATGAGCAGTTCTTC. It specifies CASSYVGGNSYNEQFF.

The chain has TRBV29-1 and TRBJ2-5, with 7 bases fitting TRBD1. This CDR3 comprises 12 residues. Trimming took 6 bases from V and 5 from J; bases not matched to a gene: 6. Germline V gene data show CDR1 as SQVTM and CDR2 as ANQGSEA. The CDR3 here is CSVRRGLETQYF. The CDR3 nucleotides read TGCAGCGTCCGCAGGGGGTTGGAGACCCAGTACTTC.

The rearrangement joins TRBV7-9 to TRBJ1-2; 8 bases align to TRBD1. The CDR3 totals 15 residues. Per germline, CDR1 SEHNR and CDR2 FQNEAQ (reference sequence). V lost 2 bases and J lost 4; bases outside the gene matches: 6. The CDR3 DNA follows: TGTGCCAGCAGCTTATCCGGACAGGGCGCCTATGGCTACACCTTC. The encoded protein is CASSLSGQGAYGYTF.

This rearrangement joins TRBV7-6 to TRBJ2-7; TRBD1 aligns across 7 bases. The junction had 4 bases not matched to a gene; V was cut back by 1 base and J by 4 bases. The CDR3 covers 14 residues. CDR1 is SGHVS and CDR2 is FNYEAQ in the germline V gene. This chain's CDR3 is CASSLEAGGYEQYV. The CDR3 nucleotides read TGTGCCAGCAGCTTAGAAGCAGGGGGTTACGAGCAGTACGTC.

This chain connects TRBV23-1 to TRBJ2-5; 7 bases fit TRBD2. TRBV23-1 is an ORF, with its function uncertain. V trimming: 10 bases; J trimming: 11 bases; junction bases outside the gene matches: 19. This CDR3 spans 14 amino acids. The CDR3 region has the DNA TGCGCCAACCCTTGGGGGGGTAAAAGATGGGAGCAGTACTTC. This sequence encodes CANPWGGKRWEQYF.

The chain employs TRBV19 and TRBJ2-7; 7 bases agree with TRBD1. The CDR3 is made up of 13 amino acids. With 4 bases clipped from V and 4 bases from J, the junction kept 4 bases outside the gene matches. Germline V gene lookup returns CDR1 LNHDA and CDR2 SQIVND (reference sequence). The CDR3 region is CASSTQQGYEQYV. CDR3 DNA: TGTGCCAGTAGTACTCAACAGGGGTACGAGCAGTACGTC.

V usage is TRBV5-4 and J usage is TRBJ2-2, with TRBD1 matching over 7 bases. The CDR3 has 13 amino acids. Per germline, CDR1 SGHNT and CDR2 YYREEE (reference sequence). Trimming cost V 4 bases and J 7 bases; bases outside gene matches: 4. This CDR3 reads CASSLGQVGELFF. CDR3 sequence (DNA): TGTGCCAGCAGCCTCGGACAGGTCGGGGAGCTGTTTTTT. Variable domain in full (rest from reference TRBV5-4 and TRBJ2-2): ETGVTQSPTHLIKTRGQQVTLRCSSQSGHNTVSWYQQALGQGPQFIFQYYREEENGRGNFPPRFSGLQFPNYSSELNVNALELDDSALYLCASSLGQVGELFFGEGSRLTVL.

The chain recombines TRBV29-1 with TRBJ1-2; the match to TRBD1 covers 9 bases. Looked up from germline, CDR1 is SQVTM and CDR2 is ANQGSEA. CDR3 length: 13 amino acids. J gave up 2 bases and V 6 bases, and 4 bases lay outside the gene matches. The CDR3 coding sequence is TGCAGCGTCACTGGACAGGGGAACTATGGCTACACCTTC. Amino acids: CSVTGQGNYGYTF. Full variable domain (missing parts from reference TRBV29-1 and TRBJ1-2): SAVISQKPSRDICQRGTSLTIQCQVDSQVTMMFWYRQQPGQSLTLIATANQGSEATYESGFVIDKFPISRPNLTFSTLTVSNMSPEDSSIYLCSVTGQGNYGYTFGSGTRLTVV.

This chain links TRBV4-1 with TRBJ1-2; 11 bases are shared with TRBD1. The CDR3 has 15 residues. Trimming removed 4 bases from V and 6 bases from J; junction bases left unmatched: 7. Germline loops: CDR1 MGHRA, CDR2 YSYEKL. CDR3 nucleotide sequence: TGCGCCAGCAGCCGCTCACTGGGACAGGGGGATGGCTACACCTTC. Encoded protein: CASSRSLGQGDGYTF.

Worth noting for this clone: Other DNA sequences in this specimen translate into the identical CDR3. This sequence joins TRBV5-1 and TRBJ2-1, with 7 bases aligning to TRBD1. V lost 0 bases and J lost 8; bases outside the gene matches: 8. The CDR3 is made up of 15 amino acids. The germline CDR1 and CDR2 sequences are SGHRS and YFSETQ. CDR3 loop: CASSLETGYGYEQFF. CDR3 coding DNA: TGCGCCAGCAGCTTGGAGACAGGGTATGGCTATGAGCAGTTCTTC.

V usage is TRBV15 and J usage is TRBJ1-2, with a possible D match to TRBD1 (6 bases). From germline, CDR1 is LNHNV and CDR2 YYDKDF (reference sequence). Trimming stripped 0 bases from V and 4 bases from J, with 12 bases between. CDR3 length: 15 residues. The CDR3 loop is CATSRDRGRGYGYTF. The DNA of the CDR3 is TGTGCCACCAGCAGAGATCGGGGCAGGGGCTATGGCTACACCTTC.

The chain is built from TRBV28 and TRBJ2-5, with TRBD2 as a possible D gene (7 bases). Germline-derived CDR1 and CDR2 are MDHEN and SYDVKM. Trimming pared 3 bases from V and 3 bases from J, leaving 11 bases between. The CDR3 runs 14 residues. CDR3 region: CASSLGGREETQYF. Written as DNA, the CDR3 is TGTGCCAGCAGTTTGGGGGGGCGAGAAGAGACCCAGTACTTC.